This paragraph covers one T cell receptor beta chain sequence. As yet, its antigen is unknown. Sequenced by immunoSEQ multiplex PCR; TCRdb stores in-frame clones only, minus some. The sample lists a few hundred thousand clones, roughly 97% seen once, with about 0.057% in the top ten. The data derive from a study of shared clonotypes between healthy human individuals. Donors were healthy HIV-negative adults without recently reported acute infections or vaccinations. The donor cohort consisted entirely of Caucasian adults residing in Nashville, Tennessee. Study-level results: Clonotypes which were not shared had lower generation probabilities than clonotypes that all four donors shared.

V lost 4 bases and J lost 8; bases outside the gene matches: 10. The CDR3 has 16 amino acids. Germline CDR1 and CDR2: SGHVS and FQNEAQ. V is TRBV7-8 and J is TRBJ1-3; 11 bases align to TRBD1. Material: naive CD4+ T cells sorted from blood. Described subset: CD45RA+ positively selected. The clonotype was recovered from a woman aged 25 to 39 in good health. The CDR3 DNA is TGTGCCAGCAGCTCAAAGAGGACAGGGGGCAAGGACACCATATATTTT. Translating gives CASSSKRTGGKDTIYF.